This T cell receptor beta chain was retrieved from a study of blood T cell repertoires in COVID-19. Study in general: The United States, Italy and Spain provided the acute and convalescent COVID-19 samples. From T cells, B-cell-depleted T cells, or PBMCs came the material, which was cDNA or gDNA.

How the authors handled the data: The assay estimated nucleated cells by amplifying reference gene primers. Assay: immunoSEQ multiplex PCR; the TCRdb copy retains only in-frame clones and omits some. V, J and clone size derive from that table, while D and trimming were established from the DNA sequence. Here the sample spans approximately 180,000 clones, approximately 83% being singletons. This CDR3 is 13 amino acids long. Germline V gives CDR1 SGHNT, CDR2 YENEEA. V lost 6 bases, J lost 8 bases, and 15 bases lay in between. Sequenced sample: peripheral blood. This chain links TRBV11-3 with TRBJ2-3; D may be TRBD1 (6 bases). This TCR was recovered from a man aged 60 to 75 with acute or convalescent COVID-19. The chain's CDR3 is CASSSRQAGTQYF. DNA for the CDR3: TGTGCCAGCAGTTCCCGACAGGCGGGTACGCAGTATTTT. The variable domain in full, completed from reference TRBV11-3 and TRBJ2-3, reads EAGVVQSPRYKIIEKKQPVAFWCNPISGHNTLYWYLQNLGQGPELLIRYENEEAVDDSQLPKDRFSAERLKGVDSTLKIQPAELGDSAVYLCASSSRQAGTQYFGPGTRLTVL.